The source of this TCR beta chain is a study of vaccination and CD4 T cells after COVID-19. As to treatment: approximately 11-day PBMC culture with coronavirus spike peptide pools or control peptides (ViraFEST assay). The Oncomine TCR Beta short-read assay was applied to DNA of cultured CD4+ T cells. Each CDR3 protein is one row after TCRdb ran MiXCR on the PCR reads. The table shows approximately 2,800 distinct CDR3 sequences, with 75% to 90% occurring only once. Trimming pared 7 bases from V and 6 bases from J, leaving 11 bases between. The CDR3 has 13 residues. CDR1 and CDR2 from the germline V gene are SGHRS and YFSETQ. Of note for this clonotype: Its antigen is unidentified.

The sequence was collected from a human donor who had recovered from COVID-19. This chain joins TRBV5-1 and TRBJ1-6, with a tentative D call TRBD1 (6 bases). The sequencing sample was made of CD4+ T cells from blood, cultured in vitro. In DNA form, the CDR3 reads TGCGCCAGCCCTCAGGACAGTAATTCACCCCTCCACTTT. Encoded protein: CASPQDSNSPLHF.